Below are 13 T cell receptor beta chains sequenced from a single sample in a study of T cells in Graves' hyperthyroidism and ophthalmopathy. Template material for amplifying TCR beta CDR3 regions consisted of RNA transcripts. Researchers ran a first-round RT-PCR on the TCR CDR3 using the HTBI primer set. Each CDR3 protein is one row after TCRdb ran MiXCR on the multiplex PCR reads. In the table there are approximately 430,000 distinct CDR3 sequences, 14% to 15% of which are singletons. Sample: blood. The receptors stem from a man in his late teens or twenties with Graves' ophthalmopathy.

The chain combines TRBV7-3 with TRBJ2-7; perhaps TRBD2 as D (6 bases). There are 13 residues in the CDR3. Germline V gene data show CDR1 as SGHTA and CDR2 as FQGTGA. V lost 5 bases, J lost 6 bases, and 14 bases lay in between. The CDR3 DNA sequence: TGTGCCAGCAGCCCCCGGGCGGGGACCGAGCAGTACTTC. Its translation is CASSPRAGTEQYF.

This clonotype was seen ten or more times. The V call is TRBV12-3 or TRBV12-4, the J call TRBJ1-1, with 11 bases fitting TRBD1. This CDR3 region has 14 residues. V lost 6 bases and J lost 2; bases outside the gene matches: 2. The CDR3 DNA sequence: TGTGCCAGCAGGGGACAGGGGGGTAACACTGAAGCTTTCTTT. Protein product: CASRGQGGNTEAFF.

This clonotype came up many times. This chain uses TRBV6-1 with TRBJ2-7, with TRBD2 identical over 10 bases. The junction had 4 bases not matched to a gene; V was cut back by 1 base and J by 4 bases. Germline V CDR1 and CDR2: MNHNS, SASEGT. This CDR3 has 15 amino acids. The CDR3 spells CASSEDPSGSYEQYF. The CDR3 nucleotides read TGTGCCAGCAGTGAAGACCCTAGCGGGAGTTACGAGCAGTACTTC.

This clonotype was detected a few times. The chain carries TRBV9 and TRBJ2-7, with a tentative D call TRBD2 (8 bases). The CDR3 runs 15 residues. Germline V lookup: CDR1 SGDLS, CDR2 YYNGEE. V lost 3 bases, J lost 5 bases, and 18 bases lay in between. The CDR3 reads CASSEGGGLADEQYF. The CDR3 region has the DNA TGTGCCAGCAGCGAAGGGGGCGGACTAGCTGACGAGCAGTACTTC. Full variable domain (outside the CDR3, taken from reference TRBV9 and TRBJ2-7): DSGVTQTPKHLITATGQRVTLRCSPRSGDLSVYWYQQSLDQGLQFLIQYYNGEERAKGNILERFSAQQFPDLHSELNLSSLELGDSALYFCASSEGGGLADEQYFGPGTRLTVT.

This clonotype was picked up many times. The V and J genes are TRBV29-1 and TRBJ2-3; 16 bases are a match to TRBD2. V dropped 5 bases and J dropped 2; count of bases not matched to a gene: 4. The CDR3 is made up of 16 amino acids. Germline V gene sequence: CDR1 SQVTM, CDR2 ANQGSEA. The DNA for the CDR3 is TGCAGCGTTTCGGGGACTAGCGGGAGGGCCACAGATACGCAGTATTTT. This sequence encodes CSVSGTSGRATDTQYF.

The sample holds a few counts of this clonotype. This chain links TRBV7-3 with TRBJ2-2; D is uncertain. There are 13 residues in the CDR3. Germline V gene sequence: CDR1 SGHTA, CDR2 FQGTGA. The V end was cut by 5 bases, the J end by 9 bases, with 13 bases between. In DNA, the CDR3 is TGTGCCAGCAGCCTTCCGGGCGCGAGGGAGCTGTTTTTT. The encoded protein is CASSLPGARELFF.

The DNA of the CDR3 is TGTGCCACCAGTGAGGATGGACAGGGTAGGACCTTC. Translating gives CATSEDGQGRTF. V and J are TRBV24-1 and TRBJ1-2, with TRBD1 matching 8 bases. Germline trimming cut 4 bases from V and 14 bases from J; bases unmatched to any gene: 8. The CDR3 is 12 amino acids. The V gene's germline CDR1 is KGHDR and CDR2 SFDVKD.

This clonotype was counted only a few times. The gene calls are TRBV30 and TRBJ2-4; D possibly corresponds to TRBD2 (5 bases). V gave up 4 bases and J gave up 1 base, with 8 bases separating them. CDR1 and CDR2 (germline): GTSNPN, SVGIG (reference sequence). The CDR3 extends over 13 amino acids. This CDR3 reads CAWTGSAKNIQYF. The DNA for the CDR3 is TGTGCCTGGACGGGGTCGGCCAAAAACATTCAGTACTTC.

This clonotype was seen repeatedly, ten times or more. The gene calls are TRBV20-1 and TRBJ2-1; perhaps TRBD2 as D (7 bases). V dropped 6 bases and J dropped 2 bases, with 14 bases sitting between them. The germline gives CDR1 DFQATT, CDR2 SNEGSKA (reference sequence). This CDR3 is built from 14 residues. The CDR3 region is CSARGLWTYNEQFF. The CDR3 bases are TGCAGTGCGCGGGGGCTATGGACCTACAATGAGCAGTTCTTC.

The CDR3 sequence is CASSWDTVGGELFF. In DNA form, the CDR3 reads TGCGCCAGCAGCTGGGACACCGTCGGCGGGGAGCTGTTTTTT. The rearrangement uses TRBV5-1 and TRBJ2-2; possibly TRBD1 for D (6 bases). CDR1 and CDR2 (germline): SGHRS, YFSETQ. The CDR3 totals 14 residues. With 3 bases removed from V and 7 bases from J, the gap between germline ends came to 13 bases.

The genes are TRBV19 and TRBJ2-5, with no clear D. V was clipped by 3 bases and J by 1 base, with 9 bases between them. Germline CDR1 reads LNHDA; CDR2 reads SQIVND (reference sequence). The CDR3 consists of 14 residues. The CDR3 sequence is CASSISPVQETQYF. The CDR3 nucleotides read TGTGCCAGTAGTATCAGTCCGGTCCAAGAGACCCAGTACTTC.

This clonotype was picked up many times. The chain joins TRBV3-1 to TRBJ2-1; 14 positions agree with TRBD2. The CDR3 length is 16 residues. Looked up from germline, CDR1 is LGHDT and CDR2 is YNNKEL (reference sequence). V lost 4 bases to trimming and J lost 7 bases; unmatched junction nucleotides: 6. Here the CDR3 reads CASSPHGTSGSNEQFF. The CDR3, as DNA: TGTGCCAGCAGCCCTCATGGGACTAGCGGGAGTAATGAGCAGTTCTTC.

This clonotype was counted many times. The chain recombines TRBV6-1 with TRBJ1-5; 9 bases fit TRBD1. Unmatched junction bases numbered 25, after V lost 10 bases and J lost 15 bases. The CDR3 sequence is 16 residues long. CDR1 and CDR2 from the germline V gene are MNHNS and SASEGT. The CDR3 protein is CATRDRVSVSPGNWHF. CDR3 in DNA: TGTGCCACCCGGGACAGGGTCTCTGTCAGCCCCGGGAACTGGCATTTT.